This T cell receptor (beta chain) was identified during a study of blood T cell repertoires in COVID-19. Study summary: Material from acute and convalescent COVID-19 was sourced from the United States, Italy and Spain. T cells, B-cell-depleted T cells, or PBMCs supplied cDNA or gDNA.

The CDR3 covers 15 residues. Germline CDR1 SGHTA, CDR2 FQGNSA. V lost 5 bases to trimming and J lost 4 bases; unmatched junction nucleotides: 8. Original methodology: Estimation of nucleated cell counts relied on the amplification of reference gene primers. Generated by immunoSEQ multiplex PCR, the TCRdb table keeps only in-frame clones and is missing some. V, J and clone size were drawn from that table, and D and trimming were deduced from the DNA. Among 250,000 or so clones listed, around 88% were seen once. This chain uses TRBV7-2 with TRBJ2-7; TRBD1 matches at 10 bases. Sequenced: peripheral blood. This sequence was found in a man aged 25-40 years with active or convalescent COVID-19. The CDR3 bases are TGTGCCAGCAGCACCGACAGGGGGCTATCGTACGAGCAGTACTTC. Its translation: CASSTDRGLSYEQYF.